Below are 20 T cell receptor beta chains sequenced from a single sample in a study of blood T cell repertoires in COVID-19 (dated by TCRdb to about 2020). The library came from the immunoSEQ multiplex PCR assay. The table was pulled from immuneACCESS by TCRdb, which kept in-frame rearrangements only. Such tables lose some clones; where checked, under half of the loss comes from unresolved V genes, and the rest has no known cause. Recorded for this sample are fewer than 90,000 clones; roughly 80% of them occurred a single time. The top ten hold around 49% of the sample. Sequencing was carried out using peripheral blood. All receptors derive from a human donor in a cohort sampled during active COVID-19.

This clone appeared a single time. The genes are TRBV7-3 and TRBJ2-1, with 8 nucleotides matching TRBD2. Germline V gene lookup returns CDR1 SGHTA and CDR2 FQGTGA. V gave up 2 bases and J gave up 0 bases; unmatched junction bases: 6. The CDR3 covers 17 residues. CDR3 sequence: CASSLFSGRASYNEQFF. CDR3 in DNA: TGTGCCAGCAGCTTATTTTCCGGGAGGGCCTCCTACAATGAGCAGTTCTTC.

This sequence joins TRBV4-3 and TRBJ2-1, with D unresolved. Germline V gene sequence: CDR1 LGHNA, CDR2 YSLEER. This CDR3 has 14 residues. Deletions cut 0 bases from V and 5 bases from J, with 8 bases between. In DNA form, the CDR3 reads TGCGCCAGCAGCCAAGAGTCAGGCCACAATGAGCAGTTCTTC. Encoded protein: CASSQESGHNEQFF.

The J gene is TRBJ2-1, the V gene TRBV29-1, with a tentative D call TRBD2 (6 bases). The V and J ends lost 7 bases and 6 bases respectively, with 13 bases between them. The CDR3 is 12 residues long. Germline assignment: CDR1 SQVTM and CDR2 ANQGSEA. CDR3 loop: CSANRDSNEQFF. For the CDR3, the DNA is TGCAGCGCGAACCGGGACTCCAATGAGCAGTTCTTC.

This rearrangement joins TRBV18 to TRBJ1-1; 9 nucleotides line up with TRBD1. The CDR3 covers 15 residues. Germline V gene data show CDR1 as KGHSH and CDR2 as LQKENI. V was pared by 4 bases and J by 0 bases, with 3 bases of the junction left unmatched. This chain's CDR3 is CASSLGQGMNTEAFF. The CDR3 nucleotides are TGTGCCAGCTCACTGGGACAGGGAATGAACACTGAAGCTTTCTTT. Based on the CDR3 plus reference TRBV18 and TRBJ1-1, the full variable domain is NAGVMQNPRHLVRRRGQEARLRCSPMKGHSHVYWYRQLPEEGLKFMVYLQKENIIDESGMPKERFSAEFPKEGPSILRIQQVVRGDSAAYFCASSLGQGMNTEAFFGQGTRLTVV.

The rearrangement links TRBV29-1 to TRBJ2-5; weak D call: TRBD2 (5 bases). The CDR3 is 15 residues long. Trimming pared 7 bases from V and 1 base from J, leaving 19 bases between. The germline V gene has CDR1 SQVTM and CDR2 ANQGSEA. CDR3 sequence: CSARNGETAQETQYF. The CDR3 DNA follows: TGCAGCGCGCGAAATGGGGAGACGGCCCAAGAGACCCAGTACTTC.

This chain joins TRBV7-9 and TRBJ2-7, with 8 positions matching TRBD1. Germline trimming cut 5 bases from V and 4 bases from J; bases unmatched to any gene: 7. This CDR3 comprises 14 residues. The germline V gene has CDR1 SEHNR and CDR2 FQNEAQ (reference sequence). The CDR3 nucleotides are TGTGCCAGCAGCCCAGGACAGGGTAGATACGAGCAGTACTTC. Translated: CASSPGQGRYEQYF.

This chain connects TRBV14 to TRBJ1-4; no firm D call. Trimming removed 1 base at V and 8 bases at J, with 14 bases between. The CDR3 contains 15 residues. Per the germline V gene, CDR1 is SGHDN and CDR2 is FVKESK. CDR3 sequence: CASSQVKEGREKLFF. For the CDR3, the DNA is TGTGCCAGCAGCCAAGTTAAGGAGGGTCGGGAAAAACTGTTTTTT.

V is TRBV28 and J is TRBJ2-3; D not resolved. The V gene's germline CDR1 is MDHEN and CDR2 SYDVKM. V was shortened by 5 bases and J by 4 bases, with 13 bases between the two germline ends. This CDR3 has 14 amino acids. The CDR3 here is CASSLILRPDTQYF. In nucleotides, the CDR3 is TGTGCCAGCAGTCTGATTCTGCGGCCAGATACGCAGTATTTT. The full variable domain, rest sourced from reference TRBV28 and TRBJ2-3, is DVKVTQSSRYLVKRTGEKVFLECVQDMDHENMFWYRQDPGLGLRLIYFSYDVKMKEKGDIPEGYSVSREKKERFSLILESASTNQTSMYLCASSLILRPDTQYFGPGTRLTVL.

This chain joins TRBV5-1 and TRBJ2-1; TRBD1 matches at 7 bases. CDR3 length: 15 amino acids. Germline CDR1 is SGHRS and CDR2 is YFSETQ. Trimming at V came to 0 bases and at J to 4 bases, leaving 4 bases not matched to a gene. The CDR3 DNA follows: TGCGCCAGCAGCTTGGAGACAGGGCTTTACAATGAGCAGTTCTTC. Translation gives CASSLETGLYNEQFF.

The CDR3 reads CASSQPLAEGYEQYF. CDR3 DNA sequence: TGCGCCAGCAGCCAACCACTAGCGGAAGGCTACGAGCAGTACTTC. The chain has TRBV4-1 and TRBJ2-7; TRBD2 matches 8 bases. V shed 2 bases and J 3 bases; nucleotides not matched to a gene: 6. This CDR3 contains 15 residues. In germline, CDR1 is MGHRA, CDR2 YSYEKL.

V usage is TRBV28 and J usage is TRBJ1-2, with D possibly being TRBD1 (6 bases). There are 15 residues in the CDR3. CDR1 is MDHEN and CDR2 is SYDVKM in the germline V gene. V lost 6 bases, J lost 4 bases, and 18 bases lay in between. CDR3 sequence: CASRPLRGYSYGYTF. The CDR3 DNA is TGTGCCAGCAGGCCTCTTAGGGGGTATTCCTATGGCTACACCTTC.

On this clone: Other DNA sequences in the sample encode the same CDR3. V gene TRBV5-4 combines with J gene TRBJ2-5; 8 nucleotides line up with TRBD1. The V gene end was trimmed by 4 bases and the J gene end by 4 bases; junction bases not matched to a gene: 6. Per germline, CDR1 SGHNT and CDR2 YYREEE (reference sequence). There are 14 residues in the CDR3. The CDR3 loop reads CASSPGQGRETQYF. CDR3 sequence (DNA): TGTGCCAGCAGCCCTGGACAGGGAAGAGAGACCCAGTACTTC.

This chain links TRBV5-1 with TRBJ2-7, with 7 positions matching TRBD2. This CDR3 comprises 15 residues. Losses at the gene ends were 0 bases for V and 2 bases for J; bases not matched to a gene: 5. The V gene's germline CDR1 is SGHRS and CDR2 YFSETQ. In DNA, the CDR3 is TGCGCCAGCAGCTTGGGACTAGGACTAGCCTACGAGCAGTACTTC. This encodes CASSLGLGLAYEQYF.

This clone appeared a single time. This sequence joins TRBV7-8 and TRBJ2-5, with 11 bases lining up with TRBD1. The CDR3 has 14 amino acids. V lost 5 bases and J lost 7; bases outside the gene matches: 6. Germline CDR1 and CDR2: SGHVS and FQNEAQ. In DNA form, the CDR3 reads TGTGCCAGCAGCCGTCCCGGGACAGGGGGGACCCAGTACTTC. Protein: CASSRPGTGGTQYF.

The table lists this clone with a few counts. The rearrangement joins TRBV4-3 to TRBJ1-6, with D possibly TRBD1 on 6 matching bases. The V gene's germline CDR1 is LGHNA and CDR2 YSLEER. The CDR3 contains 15 residues. Trimming pared 4 bases from V and 10 bases from J, leaving 17 bases between. The CDR3 DNA follows: TGCGCCAGCAGCCTTGGACAGTGGCAAGGCTCACCCCTCCACTTT. Translated: CASSLGQWQGSPLHF.

The chain links TRBV6-4 to TRBJ2-5, with D perhaps matching TRBD1 (5 bases). V lost 4 bases and J lost 5, with 11 bases in between. This CDR3 comprises 13 residues. The germline gives CDR1 MRHNA, CDR2 SNTAGT. The CDR3 DNA follows: TGTGCCAGCAGTGGACAGCGTCCGGAGACCCAGTACTTC. Encoded protein: CASSGQRPETQYF.

This rearrangement joins TRBV28 to TRBJ2-1; D gene unclear. The CDR3 runs 14 residues. Trimming cost V 7 bases and J 7 bases, with 17 bases left between them. Germline V gene sequence: CDR1 MDHEN, CDR2 SYDVKM. CDR3 bases: TGTGCCAGCAAATTCCATAACGGTCTGAATGAGCAGTTCTTC. Translation: CASKFHNGLNEQFF.

This clone was observed once. This CDR3 is CATSSNLATGELFF. The DNA for the CDR3 is TGTGCCACCAGCAGTAATCTAGCGACCGGGGAGCTGTTTTTT. The chain employs TRBV15 and TRBJ2-2; TRBD2 might be the D (6 bases). The CDR3 runs 14 residues. Germline-derived CDR1 and CDR2 are LNHNV and YYDKDF (reference sequence). Trimming pared 3 bases from V and 5 bases from J, leaving 10 bases between.

This sequence joins TRBV29-1 and TRBJ2-2, with D possibly matching TRBD1 (5 bases). The germline V and J ends were trimmed by 6 bases and 3 bases, with 14 bases remaining between them. CDR1 is SQVTM and CDR2 is ANQGSEA in the germline V gene. This CDR3 has 14 amino acids. The CDR3 bases are TGCAGCGTCGTGGGGCCCCTCGACACCGGGGAGCTGTTTTTT. Encoded protein: CSVVGPLDTGELFF.

The rearrangement joins TRBV19 to TRBJ2-3; no clear D gene. The germline V and J ends were trimmed by 1 base and 6 bases, with 8 bases remaining between them. The CDR3 contains 13 residues. Germline V gives CDR1 LNHDA, CDR2 SQIVND (reference sequence). The CDR3 loop reads CASSIGAPDTQYF. CDR3 nucleotides: TGTGCCAGTAGTATAGGAGCCCCCGATACGCAGTATTTT.